This T cell receptor beta chain was identified in a study of response to subunit inactivated influenza vaccine (dated by TCRdb to the late 2010s). Notes on the research overall: To follow how T cells responded to a trivalent subunit inactivated influenza vaccine, the researchers relied on deep quantitative profiling of the T cell receptor repertoire.

The time point tag for this specimen amounts to: 45 to 50 days after influenza vaccine administration. Library construction relied on RT-PCR. The instrument given in TCRdb is Illumina HiSeq 2500. TCRdb cleaned the public reads at Q25 with fastp, built clones with MiXCR and kept in-frame beta chains. CDR3 protein duplicates are merged, each entry listing the most common genes and DNA. For this sample the table gives over 400,000 distinct CDR3 sequences, of which over 10% were detected only once. In total, the top ten clones hold around 14% of the sample. Broad study findings and their caveats: According to the authors, only a limited number of new T cells may be recruited by each seasonal influenza vaccination.

The CDR3 goes from the cysteine to the phenylalanine over 15 residues. The read is trimmed to its CDR3 DNA, 45 bases read in frame from base 1. CDR1 and CDR2, per the germline V gene, are SNHLY and FYNNEI. Trimming leaves V shorter by 6 bases and J shorter by 3 bases, with the junction holding 9 bases beyond the gene matches. A remark on this clonotype: The antigen it recognizes is unknown. It has no much larger one-base neighbor in the sample; base qualities were not kept.

The clonotype originates from a man over 45 who received an inactivated influenza vaccine. Donor details come from another sample of the same person, matched by shared clones. The material was PBMCs from blood, obtained about 40 days after vaccination. Here the chain combines TRBV2 and TRBJ2-3; 7 middle bases align to TRBD2. The CDR3 protein sequence reads: CASRESLGGTDTQYF. The nucleotide sequence is TGTGCCAGCAGAGAATCCCTCGGGGGGACAGATACGCAGTATTTT.